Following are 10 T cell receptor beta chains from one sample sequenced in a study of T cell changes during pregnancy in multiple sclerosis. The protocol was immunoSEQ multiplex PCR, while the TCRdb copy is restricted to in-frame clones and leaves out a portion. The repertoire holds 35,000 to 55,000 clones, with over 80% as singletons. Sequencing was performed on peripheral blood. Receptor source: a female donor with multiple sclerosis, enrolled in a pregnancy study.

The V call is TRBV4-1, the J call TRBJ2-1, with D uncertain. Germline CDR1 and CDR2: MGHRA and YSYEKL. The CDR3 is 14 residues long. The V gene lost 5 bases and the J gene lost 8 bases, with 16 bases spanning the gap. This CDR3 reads CASSTRTAWDEQFF. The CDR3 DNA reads TGCGCCAGCAGCACTCGGACCGCTTGGGATGAGCAGTTCTTC.

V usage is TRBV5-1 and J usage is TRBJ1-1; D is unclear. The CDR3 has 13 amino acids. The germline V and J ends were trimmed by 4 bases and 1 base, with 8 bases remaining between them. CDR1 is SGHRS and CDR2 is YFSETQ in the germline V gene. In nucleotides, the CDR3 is TGCGCCAGCAGCACCTACAGGAACACTGAAGCTTTCTTT. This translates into CASSTYRNTEAFF.

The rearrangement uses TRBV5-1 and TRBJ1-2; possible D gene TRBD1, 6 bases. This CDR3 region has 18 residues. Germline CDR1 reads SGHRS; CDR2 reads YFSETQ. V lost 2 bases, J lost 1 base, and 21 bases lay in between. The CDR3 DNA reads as TGCGCCAGCAGCTTCGAAGACTGGACAGCCACCAATAACTATGGCTACACCTTC. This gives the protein CASSFEDWTATNNYGYTF.

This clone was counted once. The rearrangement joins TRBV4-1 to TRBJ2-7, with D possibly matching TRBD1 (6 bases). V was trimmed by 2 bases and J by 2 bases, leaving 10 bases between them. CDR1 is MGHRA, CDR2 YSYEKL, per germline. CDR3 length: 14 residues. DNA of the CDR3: TGCGCCAGCAGCCAATCTAGACAGGCCTACGAGCAGTACTTC. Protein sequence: CASSQSRQAYEQYF.

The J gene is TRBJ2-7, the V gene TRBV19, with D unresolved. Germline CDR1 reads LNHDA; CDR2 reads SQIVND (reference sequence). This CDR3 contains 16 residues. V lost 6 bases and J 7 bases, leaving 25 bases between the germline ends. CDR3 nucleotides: TGTGCCAGTAGCCCTTTAGAGGCGGCCAGCCTAGGTGAGCAGTACTTC. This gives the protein CASSPLEAASLGEQYF.

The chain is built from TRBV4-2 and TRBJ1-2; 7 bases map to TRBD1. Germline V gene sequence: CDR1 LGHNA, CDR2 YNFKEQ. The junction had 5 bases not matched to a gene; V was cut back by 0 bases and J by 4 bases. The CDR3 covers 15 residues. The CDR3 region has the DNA TGTGCCAGCAGCCAAGAGGGACAGATCGGCTATGGCTACACCTTC. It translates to CASSQEGQIGYGYTF.

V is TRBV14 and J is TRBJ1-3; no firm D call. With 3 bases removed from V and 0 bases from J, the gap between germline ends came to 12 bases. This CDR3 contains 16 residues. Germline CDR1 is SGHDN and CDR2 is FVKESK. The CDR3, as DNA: TGTGCCAGCAGCCAGCCGGGCACCGTCTCTGGAAACACCATATATTTT. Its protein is CASSQPGTVSGNTIYF.

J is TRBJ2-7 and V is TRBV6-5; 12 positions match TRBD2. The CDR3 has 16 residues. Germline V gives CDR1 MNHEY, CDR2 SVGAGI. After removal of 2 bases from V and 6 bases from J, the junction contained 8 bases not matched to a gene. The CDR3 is CASSYQPMGLAGEQYF. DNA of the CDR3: TGTGCCAGCAGTTACCAACCGATGGGACTAGCGGGCGAGCAGTACTTC.

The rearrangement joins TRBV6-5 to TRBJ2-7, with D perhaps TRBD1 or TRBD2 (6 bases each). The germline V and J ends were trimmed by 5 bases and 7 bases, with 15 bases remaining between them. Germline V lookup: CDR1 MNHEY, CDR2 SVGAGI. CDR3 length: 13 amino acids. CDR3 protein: CASSLGGAVEQYF. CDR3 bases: TGTGCCAGCAGTCTCGGGGGCGCGGTAGAGCAGTACTTC.

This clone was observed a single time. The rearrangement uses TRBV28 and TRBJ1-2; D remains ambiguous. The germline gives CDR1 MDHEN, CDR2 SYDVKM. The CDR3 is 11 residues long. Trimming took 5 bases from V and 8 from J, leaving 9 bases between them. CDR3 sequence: CASSQNLGYTF. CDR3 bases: TGTGCCAGCAGTCAGAACCTAGGCTACACCTTC.